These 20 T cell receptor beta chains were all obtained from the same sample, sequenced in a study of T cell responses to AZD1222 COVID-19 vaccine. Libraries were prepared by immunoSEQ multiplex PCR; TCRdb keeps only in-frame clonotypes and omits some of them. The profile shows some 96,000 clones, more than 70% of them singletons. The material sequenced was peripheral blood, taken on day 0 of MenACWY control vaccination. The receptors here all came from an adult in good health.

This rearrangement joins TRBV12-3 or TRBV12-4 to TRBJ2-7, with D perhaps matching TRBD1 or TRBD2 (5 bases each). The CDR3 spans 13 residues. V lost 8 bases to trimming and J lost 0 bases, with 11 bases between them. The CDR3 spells CASSRDPSYEQYF. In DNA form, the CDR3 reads TGTGCCAGCTCTAGGGACCCCTCCTACGAGCAGTACTTC.

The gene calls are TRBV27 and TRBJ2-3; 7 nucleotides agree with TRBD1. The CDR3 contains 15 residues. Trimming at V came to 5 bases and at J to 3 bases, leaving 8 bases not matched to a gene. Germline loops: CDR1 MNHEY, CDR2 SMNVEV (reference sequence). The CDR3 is CASSPYRGGTDTQYF. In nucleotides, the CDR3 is TGTGCCAGCAGTCCTTACAGGGGTGGGACAGATACGCAGTATTTT.

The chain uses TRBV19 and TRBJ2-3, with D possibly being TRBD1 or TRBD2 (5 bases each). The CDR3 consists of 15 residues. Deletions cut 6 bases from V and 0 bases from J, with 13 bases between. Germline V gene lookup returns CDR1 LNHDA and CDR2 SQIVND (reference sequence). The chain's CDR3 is CASRSPGRSTDTQYF. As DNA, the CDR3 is TGTGCCAGTAGATCACCGGGACGGAGCACAGATACGCAGTATTTT.

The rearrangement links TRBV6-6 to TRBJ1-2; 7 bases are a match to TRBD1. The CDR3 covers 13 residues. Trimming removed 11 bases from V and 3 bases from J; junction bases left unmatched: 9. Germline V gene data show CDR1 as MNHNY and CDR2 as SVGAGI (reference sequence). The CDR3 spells CAGSQGPDYGYTF. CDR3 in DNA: TGTGCCGGATCACAGGGGCCCGACTATGGCTACACCTTC.

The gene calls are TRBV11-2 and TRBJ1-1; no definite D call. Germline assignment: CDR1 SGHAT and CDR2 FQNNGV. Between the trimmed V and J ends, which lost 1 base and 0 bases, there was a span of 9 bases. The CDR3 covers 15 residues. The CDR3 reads CASSLGALMNTEAFF. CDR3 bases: TGTGCCAGCAGCTTAGGGGCCCTCATGAACACTGAAGCTTTCTTT.

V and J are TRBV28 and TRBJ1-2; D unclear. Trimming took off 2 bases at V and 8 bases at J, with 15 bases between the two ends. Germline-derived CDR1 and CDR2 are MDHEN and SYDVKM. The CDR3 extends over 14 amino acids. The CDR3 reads CASSLGPRAGGYTF. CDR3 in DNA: TGTGCCAGCAGTTTAGGTCCCCGGGCGGGAGGCTACACCTTC.

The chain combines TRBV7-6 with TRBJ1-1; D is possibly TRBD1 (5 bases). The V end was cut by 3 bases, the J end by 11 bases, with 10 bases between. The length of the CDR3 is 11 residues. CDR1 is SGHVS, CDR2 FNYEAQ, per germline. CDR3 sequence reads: CASSLKGMAFF. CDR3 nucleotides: TGTGCCAGCAGCTTGAAGGGGATGGCTTTCTTT. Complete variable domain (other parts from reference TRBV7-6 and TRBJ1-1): GAGVSQSPRYKVTKRGQDVALRCDPISGHVSLYWYRQALGQGPEFLTYFNYEAQQDKSGLPNDRFSAERPEGSISTLTIQRTEQRDSAMYRCASSLKGMAFFGQGTRLTVV.

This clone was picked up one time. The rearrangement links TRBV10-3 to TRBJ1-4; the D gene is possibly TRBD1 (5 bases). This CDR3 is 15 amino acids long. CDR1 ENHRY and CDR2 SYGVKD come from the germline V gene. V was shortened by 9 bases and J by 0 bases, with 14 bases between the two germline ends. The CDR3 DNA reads TGTGCCATTAGGGGAGGCCCTGCAACTAATGAAAAACTGTTTTTT. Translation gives CAIRGGPATNEKLFF.

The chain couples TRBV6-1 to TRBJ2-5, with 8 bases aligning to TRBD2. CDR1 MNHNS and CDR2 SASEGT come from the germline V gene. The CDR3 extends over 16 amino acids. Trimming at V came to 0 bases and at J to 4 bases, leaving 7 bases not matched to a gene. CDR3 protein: CASSEAGGGRTETQYF. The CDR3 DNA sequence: TGTGCCAGCAGTGAAGCGGGGGGCGGGAGGACAGAGACCCAGTACTTC.

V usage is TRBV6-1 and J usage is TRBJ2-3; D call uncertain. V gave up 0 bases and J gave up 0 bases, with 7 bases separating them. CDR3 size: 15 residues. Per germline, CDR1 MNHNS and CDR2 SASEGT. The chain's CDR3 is CASSEARSSTDTQYF. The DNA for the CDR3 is TGTGCCAGCAGTGAAGCTCGGAGTAGCACAGATACGCAGTATTTT.

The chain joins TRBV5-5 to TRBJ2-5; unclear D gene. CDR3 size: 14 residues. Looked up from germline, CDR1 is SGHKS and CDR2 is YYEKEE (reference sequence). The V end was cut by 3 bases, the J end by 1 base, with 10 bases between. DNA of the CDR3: TGTGCCAGCAGCTCCCTACAGAGCCAAGAGACCCAGTACTTC. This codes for CASSSLQSQETQYF. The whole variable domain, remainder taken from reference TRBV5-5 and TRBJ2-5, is DAGVTQSPTHLIKTRGQQVTLRCSPISGHKSVSWYQQVLGQGPQFIFQYYEKEERGRGNFPDRFSARQFPNYSSELNVNALLLGDSALYLCASSSLQSQETQYFGPGTRLLVL.

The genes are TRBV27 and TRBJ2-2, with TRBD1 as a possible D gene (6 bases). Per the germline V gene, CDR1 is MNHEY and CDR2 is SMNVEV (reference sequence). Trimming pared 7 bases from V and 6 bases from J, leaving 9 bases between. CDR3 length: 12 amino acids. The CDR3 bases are TGTGCCAGCACCAGGGGTTCCGGGGAGCTGTTTTTT. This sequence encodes CASTRGSGELFF.

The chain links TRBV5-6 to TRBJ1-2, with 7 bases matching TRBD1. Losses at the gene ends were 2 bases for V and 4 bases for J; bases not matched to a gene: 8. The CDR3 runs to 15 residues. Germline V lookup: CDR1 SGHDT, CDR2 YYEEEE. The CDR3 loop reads CASSLRRGLGYGYTF. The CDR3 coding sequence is TGTGCCAGCAGCTTACGTAGGGGGCTCGGCTATGGCTACACCTTC.

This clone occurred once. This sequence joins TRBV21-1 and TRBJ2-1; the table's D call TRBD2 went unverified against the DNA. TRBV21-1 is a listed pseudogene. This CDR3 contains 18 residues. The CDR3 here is CASSRGTSGSYSYNEQFF. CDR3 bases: TGTGCCAGCAGCAGAGGGACTAGCGGGAGTTATTCCTACAATGAGCAGTTCTTC.

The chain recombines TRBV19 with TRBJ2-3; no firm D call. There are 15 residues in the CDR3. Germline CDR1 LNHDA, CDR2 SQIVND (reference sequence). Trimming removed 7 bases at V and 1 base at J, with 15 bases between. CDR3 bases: TGTGCCAGTACTCCTAGGGCCTGGGGCACAGATACGCAGTATTTT. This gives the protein CASTPRAWGTDTQYF.

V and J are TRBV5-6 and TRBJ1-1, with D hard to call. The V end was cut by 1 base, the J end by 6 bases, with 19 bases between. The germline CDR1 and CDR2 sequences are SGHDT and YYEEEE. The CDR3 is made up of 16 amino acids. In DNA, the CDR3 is TGTGCCAGCAGCTTGAGACGGATAAGTCCAAAGGCTGAAGCTTTCTTT. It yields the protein CASSLRRISPKAEAFF.

The CDR3 sequence is CASSSTGEGLGYGYTF. The CDR3 DNA is TGTGCCAGCAGTTCGACAGGGGAGGGACTAGGCTATGGCTACACCTTC. The J gene is TRBJ1-2, the V gene TRBV28, with 8 bases that match TRBD1. The V gene end was trimmed by 4 bases and the J gene end by 4 bases; junction bases not matched to a gene: 11. The germline gives CDR1 MDHEN, CDR2 SYDVKM. This CDR3 is built from 16 residues.

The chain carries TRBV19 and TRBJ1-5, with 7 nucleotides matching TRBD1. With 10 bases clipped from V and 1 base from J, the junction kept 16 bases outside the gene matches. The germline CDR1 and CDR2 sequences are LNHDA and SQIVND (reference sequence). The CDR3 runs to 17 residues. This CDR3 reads CATRRDRPIASNQPQHF. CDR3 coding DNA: TGTGCCACCCGGAGGGACAGACCTATCGCGAGCAATCAGCCCCAGCATTTT.

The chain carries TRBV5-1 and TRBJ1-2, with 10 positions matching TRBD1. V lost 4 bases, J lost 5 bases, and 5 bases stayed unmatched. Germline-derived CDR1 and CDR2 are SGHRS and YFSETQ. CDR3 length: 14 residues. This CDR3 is CASSPGTGVYGYTF. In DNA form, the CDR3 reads TGCGCCAGCAGCCCCGGGACAGGGGTTTATGGCTACACCTTC.

This chain's CDR3 is CAWLKLRQPYGYTF. DNA of the CDR3: TGTGCCTGGCTTAAACTCCGACAGCCATATGGCTACACCTTC. This sequence joins TRBV30 and TRBJ1-2; TRBD1 is a possible D gene (5 bases). This CDR3 has 14 amino acids. CDR1 and CDR2 from the germline V gene are GTSNPN and SVGIG (reference sequence). V was clipped by 5 bases and J by 5 bases, with 18 bases between them.